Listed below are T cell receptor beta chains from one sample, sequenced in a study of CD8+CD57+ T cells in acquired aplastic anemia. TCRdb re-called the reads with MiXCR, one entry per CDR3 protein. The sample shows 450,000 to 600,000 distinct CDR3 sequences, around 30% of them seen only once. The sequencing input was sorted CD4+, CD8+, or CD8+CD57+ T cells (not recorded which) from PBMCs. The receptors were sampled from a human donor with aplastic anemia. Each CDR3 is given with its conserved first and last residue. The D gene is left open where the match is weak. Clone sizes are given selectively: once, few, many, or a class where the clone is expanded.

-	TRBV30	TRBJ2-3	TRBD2	TGTGCCTATAATACTGGAGCGGGGGGCCTCACAGATACGCAGTATTTT	CAYNTGAGGLTDTQYF
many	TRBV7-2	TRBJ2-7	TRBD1	TGTGCCAGCAGCGTCGACAGGGGGAGCGAGCAGTACTTC	CASSVDRGSEQYF
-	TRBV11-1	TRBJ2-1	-	TGTGCCAGCAGCTACGGGGCAGGGACCAATGAGCAGTTCTTC	CASSYGAGTNEQFF
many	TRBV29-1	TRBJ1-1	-	TGCAGCGCTAGACCCCTACAGGGCCGGAACACTGAAGCTTTCTTT	CSARPLQGRNTEAFF
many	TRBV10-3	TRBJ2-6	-	TGTGCCAGCTCGACTAGCTCTGGGGCCAACGTCCTGACTTTC	CASSTSSGANVLTF
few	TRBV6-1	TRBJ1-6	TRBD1	TGTGCCAGCAGTCCGTGGACAGGGTCAGGAGGCTATAATTCACCCCTCCACTTT	CASSPWTGSGGYNSPLHF
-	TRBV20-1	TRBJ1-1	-	TGCAGTGCTTTATTCAGGGGAACTGAAGCTTTCTTT	CSALFRGTEAFF
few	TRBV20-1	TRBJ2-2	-	TGCAGTGCTAGCCCGGACACCGGGGAGCTGTTTTTT	CSASPDTGELFF
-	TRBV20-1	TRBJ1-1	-	TGCAGTGCTACTCCTGGCAGGAGGATAAACACTGAAGCTTTCTTT	CSATPGRRINTEAFF
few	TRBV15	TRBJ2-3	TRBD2	TGTGCCACCAGCAGAGATTCGCTAGCGGGAGGCCCCACAGATACGCAGTATTTT	CATSRDSLAGGPTDTQYF
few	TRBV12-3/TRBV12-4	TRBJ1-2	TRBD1	TGTGCCAGCAATGGCTACCGGGACAGAGGGGTGGGGGGCTACACCTTC	CASNGYRDRGVGGYTF
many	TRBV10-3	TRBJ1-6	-	TGTGCCATCAGACGCGGCGATGGGTGGTCACCCCTCCACTTT	CAIRRGDGWSPLHF
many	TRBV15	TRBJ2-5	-	TGTGCCACCAGCAGTTTCGGCCGAGGAGAAGAGACCCAGTACTTC	CATSSFGRGEETQYF
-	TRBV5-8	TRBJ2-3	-	TGTGCCAGCAGCTCACCGCAAGCCACAGATACGCAGTATTTT	CASSSPQATDTQYF
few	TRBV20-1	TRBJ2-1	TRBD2	TGCAGTGCTAGAACGGGCGGGAGGGGGCCAGGGCAGTTCTTC	CSARTGGRGPGQFF
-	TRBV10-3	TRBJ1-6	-	TGTGCCACGACGACTTCCCGGGGCTCCTATAATTCACCCCTCCACTTT	CATTTSRGSYNSPLHF
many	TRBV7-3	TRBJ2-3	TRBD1	TGTGCCAGCAGCCAAACGCGTCCAGGGGGCCTAGATACGCAGTATTTT	CASSQTRPGGLDTQYF
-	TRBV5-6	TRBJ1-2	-	TGTGCCAGCAGCTTTAGGGGGTCAGGGCATAACTATGGCTACACCTTC	CASSFRGSGHNYGYTF
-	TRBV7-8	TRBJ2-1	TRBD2	TGTGCCAGCAGCACCATACTAGCGGGGGGGCATGGTGAGCAGTTCTTC	CASSTILAGGHGEQFF
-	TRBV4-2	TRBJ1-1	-	TGTGCCAGCAGCCAAGAGACCGGTCGGGCGAGGAAGGCTTTCTTT	CASSQETGRARKAFF
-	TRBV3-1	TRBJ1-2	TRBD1	TGTGCCAGCAGCCAATTGGGACAGGACTATGGCTACACCTTC	CASSQLGQDYGYTF
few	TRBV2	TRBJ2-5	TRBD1	TGTGCCAGCAGTGAAGGGGACAGGGGGCGTCAAGAGACCCAGTACTTC	CASSEGDRGRQETQYF
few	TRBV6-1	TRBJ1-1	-	TGTGCCAGCAGTGCTCCGGGACGGTGGAGCCCTGAAGCTTTCTTT	CASSAPGRWSPEAFF
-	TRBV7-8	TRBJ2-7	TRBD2	TGTGCCAGCGGCTTGGGACTAGGCCCCTACGGGCAGTACTTC	CASGLGLGPYGQYF
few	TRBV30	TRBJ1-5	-	TGTGCCTGGAGTCGAAATAATCAGCCCCAGCATTTT	CAWSRNNQPQHF
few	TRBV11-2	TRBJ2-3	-	TGTGCCAGCAGCTTAGACGCAGATACTTTTCCAGATACGCAGTATTTT	CASSLDADTFPDTQYF
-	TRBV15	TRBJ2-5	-	TGTGCCACCAGCAGAGATCGGAGGGAAGCCGGGGAGACCCAGTACTTC	CATSRDRREAGETQYF
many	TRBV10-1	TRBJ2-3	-	TGCGCCAGCAGACGGGAGCATCGGGATACGCAGTATTTT	CASRREHRDTQYF
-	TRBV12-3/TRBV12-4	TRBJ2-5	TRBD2	TGTGCCAGCAGTTTTCAAGCGGGGGGACTCATTGGGGAGACCCAGTACTTC	CASSFQAGGLIGETQYF